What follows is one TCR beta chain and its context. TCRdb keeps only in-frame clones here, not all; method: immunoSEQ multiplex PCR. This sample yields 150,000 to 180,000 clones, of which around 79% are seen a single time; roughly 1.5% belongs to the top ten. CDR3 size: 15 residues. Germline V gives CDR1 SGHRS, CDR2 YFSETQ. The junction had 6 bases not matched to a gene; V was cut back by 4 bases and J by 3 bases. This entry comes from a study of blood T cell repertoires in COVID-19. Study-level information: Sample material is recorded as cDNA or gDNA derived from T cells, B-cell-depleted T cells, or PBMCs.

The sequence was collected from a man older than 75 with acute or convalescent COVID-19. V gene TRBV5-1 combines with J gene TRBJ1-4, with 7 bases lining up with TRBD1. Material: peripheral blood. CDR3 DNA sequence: TGCGCCAGCAGCGACCCGGGACAGCCTAATGAAAAACTGTTTTTT. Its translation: CASSDPGQPNEKLFF.